The entry below gives a single T cell receptor beta chain sequence along with its context. Repertoires were generated with immunoSEQ multiplex PCR, while TCRdb's copy carries only in-frame clones and drops some. The sample has about 140,000 clones; about 80% are singletons. V lost 2 bases to trimming and J lost 3 bases, with 7 bases between them. This CDR3 has 14 residues. Germline V CDR1 and CDR2: SGHAT, FQNNGV. This entry is derived from a study of blood T cell repertoires in COVID-19. At the level of the study: T cells, B-cell-depleted T cells, or PBMCs provided the cDNA or gDNA that served as material.

The rearrangement uses TRBV11-2 and TRBJ2-2, with D hard to call. Sequences were obtained from peripheral blood. The sequence was collected from a human donor in a cohort sampled during active COVID-19. For the CDR3, the DNA is TGTGCCAGCAGCTTAAAACTTTACACCGGGGAGCTGTTTTTT. Residues: CASSLKLYTGELFF.